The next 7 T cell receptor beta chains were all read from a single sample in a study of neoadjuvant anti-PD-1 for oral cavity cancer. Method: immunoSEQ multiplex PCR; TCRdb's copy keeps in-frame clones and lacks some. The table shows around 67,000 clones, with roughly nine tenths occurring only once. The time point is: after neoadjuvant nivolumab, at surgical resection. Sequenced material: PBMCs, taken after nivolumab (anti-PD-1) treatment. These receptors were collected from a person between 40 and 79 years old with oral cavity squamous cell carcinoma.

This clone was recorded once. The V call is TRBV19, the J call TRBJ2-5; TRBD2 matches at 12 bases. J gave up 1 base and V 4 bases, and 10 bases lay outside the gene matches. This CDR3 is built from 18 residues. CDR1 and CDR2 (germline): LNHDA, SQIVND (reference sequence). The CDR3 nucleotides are TGTGCCAGTAGTAAGAGACTAGCGGGGGCTGTTGGCCAAGAGACCCAGTACTTC. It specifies CASSKRLAGAVGQETQYF.

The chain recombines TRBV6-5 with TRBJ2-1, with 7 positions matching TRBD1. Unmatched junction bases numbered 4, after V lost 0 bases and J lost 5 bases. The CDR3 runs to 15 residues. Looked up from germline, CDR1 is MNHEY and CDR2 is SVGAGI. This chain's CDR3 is CASSYSGQFNNEQFF. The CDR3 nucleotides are TGTGCCAGCAGTTACTCGGGACAGTTCAACAATGAGCAGTTCTTC.

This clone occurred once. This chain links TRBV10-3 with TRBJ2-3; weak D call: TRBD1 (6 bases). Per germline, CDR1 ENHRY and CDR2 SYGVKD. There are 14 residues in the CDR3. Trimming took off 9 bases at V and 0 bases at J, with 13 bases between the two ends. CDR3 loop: CAMSQGLSTDTQYF. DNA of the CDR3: TGTGCCATGTCACAGGGTCTTAGCACAGATACGCAGTATTTT.

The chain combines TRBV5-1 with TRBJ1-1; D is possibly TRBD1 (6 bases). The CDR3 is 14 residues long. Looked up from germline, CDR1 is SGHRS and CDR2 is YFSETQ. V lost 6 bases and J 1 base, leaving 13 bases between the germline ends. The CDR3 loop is CASIPGGENTEAFF. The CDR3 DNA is TGCGCCAGCATCCCTGGGGGCGAGAACACTGAAGCTTTCTTT.

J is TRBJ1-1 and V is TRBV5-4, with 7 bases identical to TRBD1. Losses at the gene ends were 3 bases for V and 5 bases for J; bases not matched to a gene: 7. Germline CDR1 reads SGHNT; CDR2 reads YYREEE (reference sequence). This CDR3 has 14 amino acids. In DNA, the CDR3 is TGTGCCAGCAGCTCGGGACAGTTAGGAACTGAAGCTTTCTTT. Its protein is CASSSGQLGTEAFF. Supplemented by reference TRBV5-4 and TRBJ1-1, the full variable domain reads ETGVTQSPTHLIKTRGQQVTLRCSSQSGHNTVSWYQQALGQGPQFIFQYYREEENGRGNFPPRFSGLQFPNYSSELNVNALELDDSALYLCASSSGQLGTEAFFGQGTRLTVV.

CDR3 loop: CAWSQNSYNEQFF. Written as DNA, the CDR3 is TGTGCCTGGTCACAAAACTCCTACAATGAGCAGTTCTTC. This rearrangement joins TRBV30 to TRBJ2-1; no firm D call. Germline loops: CDR1 GTSNPN, CDR2 SVGIG (reference sequence). V was pared by 5 bases and J by 0 bases, with 8 bases between. The CDR3 sequence is 13 residues long.

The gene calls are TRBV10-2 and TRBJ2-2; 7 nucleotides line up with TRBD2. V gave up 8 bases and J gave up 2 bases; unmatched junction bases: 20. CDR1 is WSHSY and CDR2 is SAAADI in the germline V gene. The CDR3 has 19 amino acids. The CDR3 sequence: CASGPISPGLADNTGELFF. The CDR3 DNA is TGCGCCAGCGGGCCTATATCCCCTGGGCTAGCGGATAACACCGGGGAGCTGTTTTTT.